The entry below gives a single TCR beta chain sequence along with its context. Its antigen is not identified. Time point in this sample: new active TB diagnosis, blood taken before or within 7 days of starting treatment. Data came from immunoSEQ multiplex PCR; TCRdb stores just in-frame clones and leaves some out. The sample carries about 33,000 clones, roughly 87% recorded once. The data derive from a study of T cells in tuberculosis. Regarding the study as a whole: GEM motif frequencies gave more than 65% accuracy; the GMM repertoire gave roughly 86%.

CDR1 and CDR2 (germline): MRHNA, SNTAGT. This CDR3 contains 14 residues. The V and J ends lost 6 bases and 6 bases, in that order; junction bases with no gene match: 7. The sequenced sample was PBMCs, obtained at tuberculosis diagnosis. The chain is built from TRBV6-4 and TRBJ2-2, with 7 bases that match TRBD1. The TCR sequence derives from an adult with tuberculosis. The CDR3 region has the DNA TGTGCCAGCAGCGTTACAGGGGCGGCCGGGGAGCTGTTTTTT. It is translated as CASSVTGAAGELFF.